This TCR beta chain was profiled in a study of shared clonotypes between healthy human individuals (dated by TCRdb to the early 2020s). General notes on the study: Three men and two women, aged 18 to 49 years, made up the cohort. For each donor, CD4 naive and CD4 memory were each run on three plates, CD8 naive on two plates, and CD8 memory on one plate. Leukapheresis yielded between about 0.8 and 9.5 billion PBMCs per donor. To estimate repertoire size and how much clonotypes are shared between individuals, the study performed deep sequencing of blood TCR repertoires from roughly five healthy adults. To increase sequencing depth and limit assay-specific biases, TCR repertoire library preparation and sequencing were carried out by different laboratories using diverse techniques. Broad study findings and their caveats: Compared with non-shared clonotypes, clonotypes shared by all four sorted-subset donors had higher generation probabilities. Larger estimated clonotype richness was generally found for naive subsets than for memory subsets. Pairwise subsampling led to the expectation that sequencing depth would affect the degree of clonotype sharing among donors. When a few donors were compared, the shared fraction of clonotypes was 5% to 6.5% for naive CD4, about 4% for naive CD8, more than 2% for memory CD4, and 0.35% to 0.5% for memory CD8. Only blood was sampled, and tissue TCR repertoires likely differ from those in blood. Incomplete sequencing was indicated by rarefaction of sorted-subset datasets, despite the large sequencing depth. Because the study included only a small number of donors, the genetic and exposure-history diversity represented was limited.

Notes on this clone: Its antigen is currently not known. No per-base quality is available; no much larger clone lies one base away.

CD8 naive samples were obtained by positive selection for CCR7 among CD45RO-negative cells, yielding a CD45RA+CCR7+ population from which TemRA cells were excluded. Donors were healthy HIV-negative adults with no recently reported acute infections or vaccinations. Every donor was a Caucasian adult residing in Nashville, Tennessee, USA. After blood collection by leukapheresis, PBMCs were isolated using Ficoll-Histopaque density gradient centrifugation and then cryopreserved in the vapor phase of liquid nitrogen. Analytical flow cytometry was used to check the purity and quantity of every magnetically sorted T cell population. Each sorted fraction had its genomic DNA isolated and then quantified by UV absorbance on a Nanodrop 2000c. Germline trimming amounts to 4 bases on V and 6 bases on J, with 11 as the count of junction bases outside the gene matches. For CDR1 and CDR2, the germline V gene (reference sequence) lists SEHNR and FQNEAQ. CDR3 length: 16 amino acids, cysteine to phenylalanine. Of the read, only the CDR3 DNA is kept; its 48 bases are in frame from base 1.

Using the deep immunoSEQ assay, multiplex PCR amplified TCR CDR3 regions from genomic DNA. Extracted genomic DNA from each cell subset was spread evenly across all wells of several immunoSEQ 96-well plates, with each plate serving as a replicate. For sorted subsets, 150 to 250 ng genomic DNA, equal to tens of thousands of T cell genomes, was loaded into each replicate PCR. The purified libraries were quantified using a Qubit 3.0 fluorometer, sized with a Bioanalyzer 2100, and then quantified again using the KAPA Library Quantification kit. Every immunoSEQ 96-well plate was sequenced on a separate single-read 150-cycle Illumina NextSeq 550 flow cell. The authors' pipeline ran thus. Because the immunoSEQ output held only junctional sequences and lacked quality scores, the filtering could not match the filtering applied to full-length reads. To assign V/J genes and CDR3, sequences were annotated using PyIR, a Python wrapper for IgBLAST v1.9, with IMGT germline references. Reads were filtered out if the reads had weak V/J assignments (E-value above 1e-6), no CDR3, stop codons, out-of-frame junctions, or ambiguous translated residues. A V3J clonotype was defined by an identical inferred V gene, J gene, and CDR3 amino acid sequence. Percentage overlap between repertoires was calculated by dividing the number of shared unique clonotypes by the size of the smaller repertoire. RTK rarefaction, the Chao1 estimator, and Recon v2.1 estimates of unobserved clonotypes were used to assess repertoire richness. Generation probabilities for all TCRbeta clonotypes obtained by the gDNA method from a handful of donors were computed using OLGA. TCRdb limited this immuneACCESS table to in-frame rearrangements with V and J called. A share of clones is missing; checked studies link under half to unresolved V genes, and the rest is unexplained. The V and J calls and clone size were taken over from that table, and D and trimming were inferred from the DNA. The sample records around 640,000 clones, approximately 96% of which are singletons. Together, the top ten hold roughly 0.1% of the sample.

The chain employs TRBV7-9 and TRBJ2-1; 8 bases in the middle match TRBD1. Sequencing was performed on naive CD8+ T cells sorted from blood. Explained via the paper, the cell subset or site label denotes: CD45RA+CCR7+. This TCR derives from a young woman in good health. This receptor carries the CDR3 CASSSDRGNLRNEQFF. The DNA is as follows: TGTGCCAGCAGCTCAGACAGGGGAAATCTCCGCAATGAGCAGTTCTTC.